A single sample gave rise to the 19 T cell receptor beta chains below, sequenced in a study of blood T cells in healthy people across ages. The second PCR ran about 6 to 11 cycles with a sample-barcoded 5' primer and J-beta primers. Via MiXCR, TCRdb re-called the 5' RACE reads, giving one row per CDR3 protein. The sample contains approximately 1.5 million distinct CDR3 sequences, roughly 43% of which appear only once. Sequencing used blood. These receptors all come from a woman in her late teens or twenties in good health.

In the case of this clonotype: A junction boundary mismatches the germline segment, possibly from a read error. The chain links TRBV27 to TRBJ2-7, with D uncertain. The germline V gene has CDR1 MNHEY and CDR2 SMNVEV (reference sequence). This CDR3 spans 13 amino acids. The CDR3 loop reads CTSSASSANEQYF. CDR3 nucleotides: TGTACCAGCAGCGCGAGCAGCGCGAATGAGCAGTACTTC.

A word on this clonotype: This could be a read error, since a much larger clone is one nucleotide away. This rearrangement joins TRBV7-2 to TRBJ2-3, with D perhaps being TRBD1 or TRBD2 (6 bases each). The V end lost 6 bases, the J end lost 3 bases, and 28 bases lay between the germline ends. The CDR3 extends over 19 amino acids. CDR1 and CDR2 from the germline V gene are SGHTA and FQGNSA. CDR3 DNA sequence: TGTGCCAGCAGATATCCGAAGGGGGGTGAGGCAGAGCAGACAGATACGCAGTATTTT. It encodes CASRYPKGGEAEQTDTQYF.

The J gene is TRBJ1-5, the V gene TRBV7-2; D gene uncertain. V was clipped by 5 bases and J by 4 bases, with 12 bases between them. Germline V gene sequence: CDR1 SGHTA, CDR2 FQGNSA. This CDR3 comprises 14 residues. This CDR3 is CASSPSGRNQPQHF. The DNA for the CDR3 is TGTGCCAGCAGCCCCTCGGGGAGAAATCAGCCCCAGCATTTT.

This clonotype was counted between two and nine times. This CDR3 reads CASSLLASEQFF. CDR3 sequence (DNA): TGTGCCAGCAGTCTACTAGCTAGTGAGCAGTTCTTC. The chain couples TRBV6-2 or TRBV6-3 to TRBJ2-1, with D possibly matching TRBD2 (6 bases). V lost 5 bases to trimming and J lost 9 bases, with 11 bases between them. Per germline, CDR1 MNHEY and CDR2 SVGEGT. The CDR3 has 12 amino acids.

Turning to this clonotype: The junction shows a germline mismatch at one end, possibly a read error. The CDR3 DNA sequence: TGTGCCAGCAGTCCCCATGGCCCCCCGAAGACAGGTCCCAGCAACTATGGCCACACCTTC. Translated: CASSPHGPPKTGPSNYGHTF. The V and J genes are TRBV28 and TRBJ1-2; D is possibly TRBD1 (6 bases). The CDR3 totals 20 residues. Germline lookup yields CDR1 MDHEN and CDR2 SYDVKM.

The chain combines TRBV6-2 or TRBV6-3 with TRBJ2-2, with 8 bases identical to TRBD2. The CDR3 has 14 residues. The V segment lost 2 bases and the J segment 6 bases; nucleotides outside the gene matches: 2. The germline V gene has CDR1 MNHEY and CDR2 SVGEGT. The CDR3 DNA reads as TGTGCCAGCAGTTACGGGACTAGATCCGGGGAGCTGTTTTTT. Residues: CASSYGTRSGELFF.

This clonotype showed up just a few times. The chain links TRBV20-1 to TRBJ2-7; D could derive from TRBD1 or TRBD2 (5 bases each). The V and J ends lost 0 bases and 2 bases respectively, with 11 bases between them. The CDR3 spans 14 residues. Germline-derived CDR1 and CDR2 are DFQATT and SNEGSKA (reference sequence). Here the CDR3 DNA reads TGCAGTGCTAGAGATTGGACGGGACCCTACGAGCAGTACTTC. Its protein is CSARDWTGPYEQYF.

The chain carries TRBV30 and TRBJ1-1; D possibly corresponds to TRBD1 (5 bases). This CDR3 has 11 residues. From germline, CDR1 is GTSNPN and CDR2 SVGIG (reference sequence). Trimming shortened V by 2 bases and J by 11 bases, and 12 bases separated the two germline ends. CDR3 DNA sequence: TGTGCCTGGAGTAAGTGGGACGCCGCTTTCTTT. It yields the protein CAWSKWDAAFF.

There are many counts of this clonotype. The CDR3 coding sequence is TGTGCCAGCAGTTTACAGGGTCGTTCCTACGAGCAGTACTTC. It translates to CASSLQGRSYEQYF. The chain is built from TRBV12-3 or TRBV12-4 and TRBJ2-7, with D tentatively TRBD1 (5 bases). The V and J ends lost 2 bases and 1 base respectively, with 9 bases between them. The CDR3 length is 14 residues.

This clonotype has a handful of counts. The chain links TRBV30 to TRBJ1-1; TRBD1 matches at 7 bases. Germline trimming cut 5 bases from V and 2 bases from J; bases unmatched to any gene: 5. Germline CDR1 is GTSNPN and CDR2 is SVGIG (reference sequence). This CDR3 has 13 amino acids. The CDR3 bases are TGTGCCTGGGGGGACAGTCCTAACACTGAAGCTTTCTTT. It codes for CAWGDSPNTEAFF.

This clonotype was counted ten times or more. The chain combines TRBV7-8 with TRBJ2-3, with 11 bases matching TRBD2. The CDR3 is made up of 16 amino acids. V gave up 5 bases and J gave up 2 bases; unmatched junction bases: 6. Looked up from germline, CDR1 is SGHVS and CDR2 is FQNEAQ. The DNA for the CDR3 is TGTGCCAGCAGCACTAGCGGGGGCCTACTCACAGATACGCAGTATTTT. Its protein product is CASSTSGGLLTDTQYF.

The rearrangement links TRBV12-3 or TRBV12-4 to TRBJ1-1; tentatively, D is TRBD1 (5 bases). Trimming removed 2 bases at V and 4 bases at J, with 14 bases between. CDR3 length equals 15 residues. CDR3 loop: CASSLPQGVGTEAFF. The CDR3 DNA sequence: TGTGCCAGCAGTTTACCCCAGGGTGTGGGCACTGAAGCTTTCTTT.

J is TRBJ1-5 and V is TRBV7-2, with D possibly matching TRBD1 (6 bases). Per germline, CDR1 SGHTA and CDR2 FQGNSA. There are 16 residues in the CDR3. V was shortened by 5 bases and J by 1 base, with 15 bases between the two germline ends. CDR3 coding DNA: TGTGCCAGCAGCCGCAGTGGGGGCTCCAGCAATCAGCCCCAGCATTTT. Translated, it gives CASSRSGGSSNQPQHF.

The J gene is TRBJ2-1, the V gene TRBV7-6, with no clear D. V was pared by 5 bases and J by 5 bases, with 22 bases between. CDR3 length: 17 amino acids. Germline V gives CDR1 SGHVS, CDR2 FNYEAQ. CDR3 sequence: CASSIQSTGSRNNEQFF. CDR3 coding DNA: TGTGCCAGCAGCATACAATCGACCGGTTCCCGGAACAATGAGCAGTTCTTC.

This clonotype was counted only a few times. The chain links TRBV10-3 to TRBJ2-5; 8 bases match TRBD2. Trimming at V came to 10 bases and at J to 2 bases, leaving 6 bases not matched to a gene. Germline loops: CDR1 ENHRY, CDR2 SYGVKD. The CDR3 has 13 residues. DNA for the CDR3: TGTGCCAGGGCACTAGCGGTACAAGAGACCCAGTACTTC. Its translation is CARALAVQETQYF.

The chain recombines TRBV15 with TRBJ1-2; D unclear. Trimming shortened V by 0 bases and J by 3 bases, and 14 bases separated the two germline ends. The CDR3 runs 16 residues. CDR1 and CDR2 from the germline V gene are LNHNV and YYDKDF (reference sequence). The CDR3 DNA follows: TGTGCCACCAGCAGAGAAAGGGCGGCGGTTTACTATGGCTACACCTTC. Its translation: CATSRERAAVYYGYTF.

V usage is TRBV12-3 or TRBV12-4 and J usage is TRBJ1-1; D gene uncertain. Trimming cost V 6 bases and J 8 bases, with 16 bases left between them. CDR3 size: 13 residues. CDR3 DNA sequence: TGTGCCAGCAGCACCGGGCGATTTCTCGAAGCTTTCTTT. Translated, it gives CASSTGRFLEAFF.

J is TRBJ2-7 and V is TRBV10-1; D is unresolved. V lost 4 bases, J lost 1 base, and 17 bases lay in between. The CDR3 length is 16 residues. Germline V CDR1 and CDR2: WNHNN, SYGVQD (reference sequence). The CDR3 DNA sequence: TGCGCCAGCAGTGGATCCGGGCAGCTTAATTCCTACGAGCAGTACTTC. Protein sequence: CASSGSGQLNSYEQYF.

This clonotype was counted between two and nine times. The chain employs TRBV2 and TRBJ2-2, with unresolved D. V shed 9 bases and J shed 7 bases, with 9 bases lying between them. Germline V CDR1 and CDR2: SNHLY, FYNNEI. The CDR3 consists of 11 residues. The CDR3: CARGRNGELFF. In DNA, the CDR3 is TGTGCCAGAGGACGGAACGGGGAGCTGTTTTTT.